This is a list of T cell receptor beta chains from one sample in a study of blood T cell repertoires in COVID-19. TCRdb keeps only in-frame clones here, not all; method: immunoSEQ multiplex PCR. The data contain under 65,000 clones, about 90% of them singletons. Sequencing input: peripheral blood. These receptors came from a man older than 75 in a cohort sampled during active COVID-19. Each CDR3 is given with its conserved first and last residue. Fields, in order: J gene, V gene, CDR3 protein.

J: TRBJ2-7; V: TRBV4-2; CDR3: CASSQGGGAGGYEQYF
J: TRBJ2-4; V: TRBV6-2/TRBV6-3; CDR3: CASSYFIGQGPAKNIQYF
J: TRBJ1-6; V: TRBV9; CDR3: CASSVDSSYNSPLHF
J: TRBJ2-7; V: TRBV5-4; CDR3: CASSPVGGTTYEQYF
J: TRBJ2-3; V: TRBV6-6; CDR3: CASSLGQGAFTDTQYF
J: TRBJ2-1; V: TRBV7-3; CDR3: CASSLIPDEQFF
J: TRBJ1-1; V: TRBV5-1; CDR3: CASSSAGRGTEAFF
J: TRBJ1-1; V: TRBV5-1; CDR3: CASSLVVGMNTEAFF
J: TRBJ1-5; V: TRBV29-1; CDR3: CSVTQGFDQPQHF
J: TRBJ2-3; V: TRBV5-1; CDR3: CASSVALSGGSTDTQYF
J: TRBJ2-5; V: TRBV6-2/TRBV6-3; CDR3: CASSLSIPNQETQYF
J: TRBJ2-4; V: TRBV6-4; CDR3: CASSDSNRDKNIQYF
J: TRBJ2-3; V: TRBV11-2; CDR3: CASSLDKAGGLEDTQYF
J: TRBJ1-1; V: TRBV6-5; CDR3: CASSYSIGVNTEAFF
J: TRBJ1-1; V: TRBV5-4; CDR3: CASSYQGRDTEAFF
J: TRBJ1-1; V: TRBV5-1; CDR3: CASSLDLVGQGAPAFF
J: TRBJ2-5; V: TRBV5-4; CDR3: CASSSIGAGETQYF
J: TRBJ2-5; V: TRBV5-1; CDR3: CASSLATGFQETQYF
J: TRBJ2-1; V: TRBV6-4; CDR3: CASSPDLRNEQFF
J: TRBJ1-2; V: TRBV29-1; CDR3: CSVSQGGGYTF
J: TRBJ1-3; V: TRBV4-1; CDR3: CASSQGYRRAGGQGPRDTIYF
J: TRBJ1-2; V: TRBV7-2; CDR3: CASSLERTGSGYTF
J: TRBJ1-1; V: TRBV19; CDR3: CASSVGQGAPEAFF
J: TRBJ2-2; V: TRBV19; CDR3: CASSIIRAGTGELFF
J: TRBJ1-1; V: TRBV5-1; CDR3: CASSLGQGLNTEAFF
J: TRBJ1-2; V: TRBV6-6; CDR3: CASRHIPGQSSYGYTF
J: TRBJ1-2; V: TRBV4-2; CDR3: CASSQEVEGRRGYTF
J: TRBJ2-5; V: TRBV7-2; CDR3: CASSLQGPQETQYF
J: TRBJ1-5; V: TRBV10-1; CDR3: CASSGGLSNQPQHF
J: TRBJ1-2; V: TRBV7-2; CDR3: CASSNRGGSYGYTF
J: TRBJ2-3; V: TRBV15; CDR3: CATSVQVDTQYF
J: TRBJ2-1; V: TRBV11-2; CDR3: CASSLELAGSYNEQFF
J: TRBJ1-1; V: TRBV5-1; CDR3: CASSLTEYRDEAFF
J: TRBJ2-1; V: TRBV7-6; CDR3: CASSQGLAGGYNEQFF
J: TRBJ1-3; V: TRBV6-5; CDR3: CATSAGSPGNTIYF
J: TRBJ1-4; V: TRBV5-1; CDR3: CASSLGGTATNEKLFF
J: TRBJ1-5; V: TRBV2; CDR3: CASSAQISNQPQHF
J: TRBJ1-1; V: TRBV9; CDR3: CASSAMNTEAFF
J: TRBJ2-3; V: TRBV11-2; CDR3: CASSLGSAGGRRGDTQYF
J: TRBJ1-1; V: TRBV5-6; CDR3: CASSPNRVTEAFF
J: TRBJ1-4; V: TRBV5-1; CDR3: CASSPRRTATNEKLFF
J: TRBJ2-2; V: TRBV6-5; CDR3: CASSWQTITGELFF
J: TRBJ2-2; V: TRBV3-1/TRBV3-2; CDR3: CASTPRRFGELFF
J: TRBJ2-3; V: TRBV7-2; CDR3: CASSLEARDTQYF
J: TRBJ1-1; V: TRBV25-1; CDR3: CASSDMRSATRTEAFF
J: TRBJ1-1; V: TRBV19; CDR3: CASSIDRANTEAFF
J: TRBJ1-1; V: TRBV18; CDR3: CASSLRLRGAFF
J: TRBJ2-1; V: TRBV3-1/TRBV3-2; CDR3: CASSPSGGDNEQFF
J: TRBJ2-7; V: TRBV5-1; CDR3: CASSPSSVTYEQYF
J: TRBJ2-7; V: TRBV5-6; CDR3: CASSLAGVVNEQYF
J: TRBJ1-1; V: TRBV6-6; CDR3: CASSYQNREKAFF
J: TRBJ2-1; V: TRBV19; CDR3: CASKGGGHTGNEQFF
J: TRBJ2-3; V: TRBV11-2; CDR3: CASSSSGTGISDTQYF
J: TRBJ2-2; V: TRBV5-1; CDR3: CASSRTSPEAGELFF
J: TRBJ2-5; V: TRBV7-9; CDR3: CASSSRLAGGVETQYF